Shown below are 25 T cell receptor beta chains from a single sample sequenced in a study of T cell responses to AZD1222 COVID-19 vaccine. The repertoire was sequenced with immunoSEQ multiplex PCR; TCRdb's copy has only in-frame clones and lacks some. The sample consists of approximately 120,000 clones, roughly nine tenths of them appearing once. The input for sequencing was peripheral blood, taken 28 days after the second AZD1222 dose. The receptors here all came from an adult who received the AZD1222 COVID-19 vaccine.

This rearrangement joins TRBV27 to TRBJ2-7; D unclear. Germline lookup yields CDR1 MNHEY and CDR2 SMNVEV (reference sequence). CDR3 length equals 15 residues. Trimming took off 7 bases at V and 0 bases at J, with 16 bases between the two ends. Here the CDR3 reads CASNTAGASSYEQYF. CDR3 in DNA: TGTGCCAGCAACACGGCTGGTGCCTCCTCCTACGAGCAGTACTTC.

This sequence joins TRBV30 and TRBJ1-1; a possible D gene is TRBD1 (6 bases). The CDR3 is 13 amino acids. V lost 2 bases, J lost 1 base, and 8 bases lay in between. Germline CDR1 is GTSNPN and CDR2 is SVGIG (reference sequence). The CDR3 loop reads CAWSKTGNTEAFF. The CDR3 DNA reads as TGTGCCTGGAGTAAGACAGGGAACACTGAAGCTTTCTTT. Variable domain in full (rest from reference TRBV30 and TRBJ1-1): SQTIHQWPATLVQPVGSPLSLECTVEGTSNPNLYWYRQAAGRGLQLLFYSVGIGQISSEVPQNLSASRPQDRQFILSSKKLLLSDSGFYLCAWSKTGNTEAFFGQGTRLTVV.

V is TRBV7-8 and J is TRBJ1-3, with D possibly TRBD1 on 6 matching bases. The CDR3 is 19 amino acids. The V end was cut by 0 bases, the J end by 1 base, with 19 bases between. Germline CDR1 SGHVS, CDR2 FQNEAQ. CDR3 protein: CASSLARLRTDRSGNTIYF. The CDR3, as DNA: TGTGCCAGCAGCTTAGCCCGACTCAGGACAGACAGATCTGGAAACACCATATATTTT.

Comments on this clone: The junction does not match germline at one end; this may be a read error. The genes are TRBV6-6 and TRBJ2-3; 9 bases align to TRBD2. Per the germline V gene, CDR1 is MNHNY and CDR2 is SVGAGI (reference sequence). There are 13 residues in the CDR3. The CDR3 loop reads CASRAGGTDTQYF. The CDR3, as DNA: TGTGCCAGCAGAGCGGGGGGCACGGATACGCAGTATTTT.

The chain employs TRBV6-1 and TRBJ1-2; a possible D gene is TRBD1 (5 bases). CDR3 length equals 15 residues. V dropped 0 bases and J dropped 8 bases, with 16 bases sitting between them. In germline, CDR1 is MNHNS, CDR2 SASEGT. The CDR3 nucleotides read TGTGCCAGCAGTGAAGCGCGGCCAGGGACTGGCGGCTACACCTTC. The encoded protein is CASSEARPGTGGYTF.

The table lists this clone with a count of one. The chain combines TRBV11-3 with TRBJ2-1, with 9 positions matching TRBD1. Germline assignment: CDR1 SGHNT and CDR2 YENEEA. The length of the CDR3 is 16 residues. V lost 0 bases to trimming and J lost 1 base; unmatched junction nucleotides: 1. The chain's CDR3 is CASSLDGTGSYNEQFF. CDR3 nucleotides: TGTGCCAGCAGCTTAGACGGGACAGGGTCCTACAATGAGCAGTTCTTC. Complete variable domain (other parts from reference TRBV11-3 and TRBJ2-1): EAGVVQSPRYKIIEKKQPVAFWCNPISGHNTLYWYLQNLGQGPELLIRYENEEAVDDSQLPKDRFSAERLKGVDSTLKIQPAELGDSAVYLCASSLDGTGSYNEQFFGPGTRLTVL.

The chain has TRBV11-2 and TRBJ2-1, with TRBD2 identical over 12 bases. Germline V gene data show CDR1 as SGHAT and CDR2 as FQNNGV. The CDR3 covers 16 residues. The J segment lost 5 bases and the V segment lost 4 bases, leaving 6 bases of the junction unmatched. CDR3 protein: CASSWTSGMENNEQFF. DNA for the CDR3: TGTGCCAGCAGCTGGACTAGCGGGATGGAGAACAATGAGCAGTTCTTC.

The chain couples TRBV2 to TRBJ2-3; perhaps TRBD2 as D (5 bases). This CDR3 region has 14 residues. Trimming cost V 1 base and J 4 bases, with 9 bases left between them. Germline-derived CDR1 and CDR2 are SNHLY and FYNNEI. In DNA form, the CDR3 reads TGTGCCAGCAGTGAAGGGGGAGTGGCAGATACGCAGTATTTT. Translated: CASSEGGVADTQYF.

V gene TRBV19 combines with J gene TRBJ1-5, with D possibly TRBD1 on 5 matching bases. Looked up from germline, CDR1 is LNHDA and CDR2 is SQIVND (reference sequence). CDR3 size: 15 residues. Between the trimmed V and J ends, which lost 5 bases and 4 bases, there was a span of 15 bases. CDR3 sequence: CASSPRGGTNQPQHF. CDR3 in DNA: TGTGCCAGTAGTCCCCGGGGGGGTACTAATCAGCCCCAGCATTTT. The full variable domain, completed using reference TRBV19 and TRBJ1-5, is DGGITQSPKYLFRKEGQNVTLSCEQNLNHDAMYWYRQDPGQGLRLIYYSQIVNDFQKGDIAEGYSVSREKKESFPLTVTSAQKNPTAFYLCASSPRGGTNQPQHFGDGTRLSIL.

This chain links TRBV19 with TRBJ1-2; 8 bases map to TRBD1. The CDR3 is made up of 13 amino acids. Trimming at V came to 7 bases and at J to 3 bases, leaving 4 bases not matched to a gene. CDR1 and CDR2 from the germline V gene are LNHDA and SQIVND (reference sequence). The CDR3 reads CASKTQGDYGYTF. CDR3 in DNA: TGTGCCAGTAAAACACAGGGGGACTATGGCTACACCTTC. Complete variable domain (other parts from reference TRBV19 and TRBJ1-2): DGGITQSPKYLFRKEGQNVTLSCEQNLNHDAMYWYRQDPGQGLRLIYYSQIVNDFQKGDIAEGYSVSREKKESFPLTVTSAQKNPTAFYLCASKTQGDYGYTFGSGTRLTVV.

The chain carries TRBV7-8 and TRBJ2-7; possible D gene TRBD2, 6 bases. CDR3 length: 14 amino acids. V was pared by 1 base and J by 4 bases, with 11 bases between. Germline CDR1 and CDR2: SGHVS and FQNEAQ. CDR3 in DNA: TGTGCCAGCAGCTTAGATGGACTAACGTACGAGCAGTACTTC. Protein sequence: CASSLDGLTYEQYF.

The rearrangement links TRBV6-5 to TRBJ2-1; 9 nucleotides align to TRBD1. Germline trimming cut 2 bases from V and 4 bases from J; bases unmatched to any gene: 3. CDR3 length: 15 residues. Germline V CDR1 and CDR2: MNHEY, SVGAGI. CDR3 bases: TGTGCCAGCAGTTACGCGGGACAGGGATACAATGAGCAGTTCTTC. Translated: CASSYAGQGYNEQFF.

The rearrangement joins TRBV10-2 to TRBJ1-2; no clear D. The CDR3 spans 14 residues. Trimming removed 3 bases at V and 1 base at J, with 9 bases between. Germline assignment: CDR1 WSHSY and CDR2 SAAADI. As DNA, the CDR3 is TGCGCCAGCAGTGACGTGGCACTTAACTATGGCTACACCTTC. The encoded protein is CASSDVALNYGYTF.

Only one count was recorded for this clone. This rearrangement joins TRBV7-9 to TRBJ1-6; the match to TRBD1 covers 7 bases. CDR1 and CDR2 from the germline V gene are SEHNR and FQNEAQ (reference sequence). Trimming at V came to 5 bases and at J to 0 bases, leaving 7 bases not matched to a gene. The CDR3 length is 17 residues. In DNA, the CDR3 is TGTGCCAGCAGCATACCGGGACAGAGCTCCTATAATTCACCCCTCCACTTT. Its translation is CASSIPGQSSYNSPLHF. Together with reference TRBV7-9 and TRBJ1-6, the CDR3 gives the full variable domain: DTGVSQNPRHKITKRGQNVTFRCDPISEHNRLYWYRQTLGQGPEFLTYFQNEAQLEKSRLLSDRFSAERPKGSFSTLEIQRTEQGDSAMYLCASSIPGQSSYNSPLHFGNGTRLTVT.

The chain joins TRBV5-1 to TRBJ2-1; 9 bases are a match to TRBD1. The CDR3 loop spans 14 amino acids. Germline V gives CDR1 SGHRS, CDR2 YFSETQ. V was pared by 0 bases and J by 8 bases, with 3 bases of the junction left unmatched. In DNA form, the CDR3 reads TGCGCCAGCAGCTTGGGGGACAGGGACGATGAGCAGTTCTTC. Amino acids: CASSLGDRDDEQFF.

The chain links TRBV24-1 to TRBJ1-1; a weak D match, TRBD1 (5 bases). CDR3 length: 13 amino acids. Between the trimmed V and J ends, which lost 3 bases and 10 bases, there was a span of 14 bases. Germline loops: CDR1 KGHDR, CDR2 SFDVKD. CDR3 amino acids: CATSDTSGGGAFF. The CDR3 DNA is TGTGCCACCAGTGATACCAGCGGGGGGGGAGCTTTCTTT.

This chain links TRBV12-3 or TRBV12-4 with TRBJ2-7; no clear D gene. The V end lost 3 bases, the J end lost 4 bases, and 7 bases lay between the germline ends. This CDR3 has 12 residues. In DNA, the CDR3 is TGTGCCAGCAGTTTGAGGCGATACGAGCAGTACTTC. Protein sequence: CASSLRRYEQYF.

This clone came up once. The gene calls are TRBV6-1 and TRBJ1-1; D perhaps matches TRBD1 (6 bases). CDR3 length: 14 amino acids. Trimming took 3 bases from V and 10 from J, leaving 18 bases between them. CDR1 is MNHNS, CDR2 SASEGT, per germline. The CDR3 here is CASSDGGQAPGAFF. In nucleotides, the CDR3 is TGTGCCAGCAGTGATGGGGGACAAGCCCCTGGAGCTTTCTTT.

The chain links TRBV21-1 to TRBJ1-5. TRBV21-1 is deemed a pseudogene. There are 15 residues in the CDR3. The CDR3, as DNA: TGTGCCAGCAGCAAAGCTGAGGAGGGCAATCAGCCCCAGCATTTT. Translated, it gives CASSKAEEGNQPQHF.

This clone was found once. This chain uses TRBV7-9 with TRBJ2-7; TRBD2 might be the D (5 bases). Between the trimmed V and J ends, which lost 5 bases and 6 bases, there was a span of 11 bases. Germline lookup yields CDR1 SEHNR and CDR2 FQNEAQ (reference sequence). The CDR3 is made up of 12 amino acids. CDR3 in amino acids: CASSKLDPEQYF. Here the CDR3 DNA reads TGTGCCAGCAGCAAACTAGATCCCGAGCAGTACTTC.

The gene calls are TRBV27 and TRBJ2-1; TRBD2 aligns across 15 bases. The CDR3 has 18 residues. Germline CDR1 and CDR2: MNHEY and SMNVEV (reference sequence). J lost 2 bases, V lost 1 base, and 3 bases had no gene match. Here the CDR3 reads CASSLYRTSGRAYNEQFF. The CDR3 DNA is TGTGCCAGCAGTTTATACCGGACTAGCGGGAGGGCCTACAATGAGCAGTTCTTC.

This clone has just a few counts. This rearrangement joins TRBV30 to TRBJ1-4; D is unresolved. CDR3 length: 16 residues. Germline assignment: CDR1 GTSNPN and CDR2 SVGIG (reference sequence). V lost 0 bases, J lost 1 base, and 12 bases lay in between. This CDR3 reads CAWSVSPQKTNEKLFF. The CDR3, as DNA: TGTGCCTGGAGTGTATCCCCACAGAAAACTAATGAAAAACTGTTTTTT.

The chain is built from TRBV18 and TRBJ2-1, with D possibly matching TRBD1 (5 bases). Looked up from germline, CDR1 is KGHSH and CDR2 is LQKENI. The V end was cut by 3 bases, the J end by 10 bases, with 22 bases between. The CDR3 covers 16 residues. This CDR3 is CASSPETARPVWEQFF. CDR3 nucleotides: TGTGCCAGCTCACCGGAGACAGCGCGACCCGTATGGGAGCAGTTCTTC.

The gene calls are TRBV6-6 and TRBJ1-6; a possible D gene is TRBD1 (6 bases). The V gene's germline CDR1 is MNHNY and CDR2 SVGAGI (reference sequence). The V end lost 0 bases, the J end lost 10 bases, and 13 bases lay between the germline ends. This CDR3 comprises 15 residues. The CDR3 sequence: CASSYSNPRGSPLHF. CDR3 bases: TGTGCCAGCAGTTACTCGAACCCCAGGGGATCACCCCTCCACTTT.

J is TRBJ2-3 and V is TRBV7-2, with D unclear. V was cut by 2 bases and J by 4 bases, with 4 bases left in between. The germline V gene has CDR1 SGHTA and CDR2 FQGNSA. The CDR3 is made up of 12 amino acids. CDR3 region: CASSLFADTQYF. The CDR3 nucleotides are TGTGCCAGCAGCTTATTCGCAGATACGCAGTATTTT.